These 18 T cell receptor beta chains originate from one sample sequenced in a study of beta chain features in type 1 diabetes. Study-wide points: Type 1 diabetes patients showed a moderate but significant shortening of TCRB CDR3s in all four CD4+ subsets.

The sequenced template was cDNA made from the entire isolated RNA. Profiling relied on immunoSEQ multiplex PCR, and the TCRdb table lists in-frame clones only, not all of them. The profile covers about 240,000 clones, with approximately 15% appearing a single time and approximately 0.018% taken by the ten largest. No cognate antigen is known for these TCRs. Sequencing input: naive CD4+ T cells from blood. These receptors were taken from a man aged 30 to 39 with type 1 diabetes.

This clone has more than one count but fewer than ten. V usage is TRBV10-3 and J usage is TRBJ2-3, with 8 bases aligning to TRBD2. The CDR3 totals 14 residues. Germline values: CDR1 ENHRY, CDR2 SYGVKD. The V segment lost 2 bases and the J segment 6 bases; nucleotides outside the gene matches: 4. The CDR3 loop is CAISEGLAPDTQYF. CDR3 nucleotide sequence: TGTGCCATCAGTGAGGGACTAGCTCCTGATACGCAGTATTTT.

This clone was counted between two and nine times. J is TRBJ2-1 and V is TRBV19; 11 bases align to TRBD2. The V gene's germline CDR1 is LNHDA and CDR2 SQIVND (reference sequence). The CDR3 is 18 residues long. J was trimmed by 0 bases and V by 6 bases; bases with no gene match: 10. The CDR3 protein is CASSLVGLAGGSYNEQFF. CDR3 DNA sequence: TGTGCCAGTAGCCTCGTGGGTCTAGCGGGGGGCTCCTACAATGAGCAGTTCTTC.

This clone occurred a few times. The rearrangement joins TRBV6-6 to TRBJ2-7; 7 bases align to TRBD2. J lost 7 bases, V lost 4 bases, and 10 bases had no gene match. CDR3 length: 14 amino acids. Germline-derived CDR1 and CDR2 are MNHNY and SVGAGI (reference sequence). The CDR3 here is CASSSGREGKEQYF. In nucleotides, the CDR3 is TGTGCCAGCAGTTCCGGCAGGGAGGGAAAAGAGCAGTACTTC.

This clone was counted between two and nine times. The V and J genes are TRBV2 and TRBJ2-7; a possible D gene is TRBD1 (6 bases). Germline values: CDR1 SNHLY, CDR2 FYNNEI. The ends were cut back, 6 bases at V and 4 bases at J, with 13 bases in the middle. CDR3 length equals 13 residues. The CDR3 sequence: CASSGQLPYEQYF. CDR3 DNA: TGTGCCAGCAGCGGACAGTTACCGTACGAGCAGTACTTC.

The rearrangement links TRBV27 to TRBJ1-2, with TRBD1 matching over 8 bases. Germline CDR1 and CDR2: MNHEY and SMNVEV (reference sequence). V dropped 2 bases and J dropped 4; count of bases not matched to a gene: 3. The CDR3 loop spans 14 amino acids. Written as DNA, the CDR3 is TGTGCCAGCAGTTTAGGGACAGGCCGCTATGGCTACACCTTC. Residues: CASSLGTGRYGYTF.

V and J are TRBV4-2 and TRBJ2-7; 10 bases align to TRBD2. The germline V gene encodes CDR1 LGHNA and CDR2 YNFKEQ. After removal of 4 bases from V and 0 bases from J, the junction contained 3 bases not matched to a gene. The CDR3 length is 15 residues. The CDR3 sequence is CASSLSGGSSYEQYF. CDR3 bases: TGTGCCAGCAGCCTTAGCGGGGGGAGCTCCTACGAGCAGTACTTC.

This clone was observed a handful of times. The rearrangement joins TRBV29-1 to TRBJ2-5; TRBD1 matches at 11 bases. From germline, CDR1 is SQVTM and CDR2 ANQGSEA. The CDR3 runs 14 residues. The junction had 4 bases not matched to a gene; V was cut back by 7 bases and J by 0 bases. In nucleotides, the CDR3 is TGCAGCGGGGGGACAGGGGGATACCAAGAGACCCAGTACTTC. This sequence encodes CSGGTGGYQETQYF. Looking up the rest from reference TRBV29-1 and TRBJ2-5 gives the full variable domain: SAVISQKPSRDICQRGTSLTIQCQVDSQVTMMFWYRQQPGQSLTLIATANQGSEATYESGFVIDKFPISRPNLTFSTLTVSNMSPEDSSIYLCSGGTGGYQETQYFGPGTRLLVL.

The chain uses TRBV20-1 and TRBJ2-2; the D is unclear. V lost 5 bases, J lost 2 bases, and 3 bases lay in between. Germline V gives CDR1 DFQATT, CDR2 SNEGSKA (reference sequence). The CDR3 covers 11 residues. CDR3 amino acids: CSAPNTGELFF. Here the CDR3 DNA reads TGCAGTGCTCCTAACACCGGGGAGCTGTTTTTT.

This CDR3 reads CASSNTGGSSYNEQFF. Here the CDR3 DNA reads TGTGCCAGCAGTAACACGGGGGGTTCCTCCTACAATGAGCAGTTCTTC. This chain joins TRBV6-4 and TRBJ2-1; TRBD2 aligns across 7 bases. The CDR3 sequence is 16 residues long. Germline CDR1 MRHNA, CDR2 SNTAGT. The V segment lost 5 bases and the J segment 0 bases; nucleotides outside the gene matches: 7.

V gene TRBV28 combines with J gene TRBJ1-1; no reliable D call. The CDR3 sequence is 13 residues long. Per the germline V gene, CDR1 is MDHEN and CDR2 is SYDVKM. V lost 6 bases and J lost 2, with 10 bases in between. In DNA, the CDR3 is TGTGCCAGCAGGGCATCAGATAACACTGAAGCTTTCTTT. This sequence encodes CASRASDNTEAFF.

This clone was seen a handful of times. The rearrangement joins TRBV10-3 to TRBJ2-3; 13 positions match TRBD2. CDR1 is ENHRY and CDR2 is SYGVKD in the germline V gene. This CDR3 has 15 amino acids. The V and J ends lost 6 bases and 5 bases, in that order; junction bases with no gene match: 5. The CDR3 sequence is CAISGLAGVGDTQYF. CDR3 nucleotide sequence: TGTGCCATCAGCGGACTAGCGGGAGTAGGAGATACGCAGTATTTT.

V is TRBV7-9 and J is TRBJ2-3; D unresolved. CDR3 size: 15 residues. Germline CDR1 and CDR2: SEHNR and FQNEAQ (reference sequence). Trimming pared 3 bases from V and 0 bases from J, leaving 10 bases between. CDR3 nucleotide sequence: TGTGCCAGCAGCTTGTGGCAGGCGAGCACAGATACGCAGTATTTT. As protein: CASSLWQASTDTQYF.

The rearrangement joins TRBV4-1 to TRBJ2-1; 13 bases map to TRBD2. Germline CDR1 reads MGHRA; CDR2 reads YSYEKL. The CDR3 extends over 17 amino acids. Trimming at V came to 5 bases and at J to 9 bases, leaving 13 bases not matched to a gene. The CDR3, as DNA: TGCGCCAGCAGCGTCCCCCGACTAGCGGGGGGACGGGGTGAGCAGTTCTTC. Translating it yields CASSVPRLAGGRGEQFF.

The table lists this clone with a few counts. The CDR3 protein is CASSPSGGLYNEQFF. The CDR3 nucleotides are TGTGCCAGCAGCCCAAGCGGGGGGCTCTACAATGAGCAGTTCTTC. The chain combines TRBV11-2 with TRBJ2-1; 9 nucleotides match TRBD2. The ends lost 5 bases at V and 3 bases at J; junction bases unmatched: 5. The CDR3 runs to 15 residues. Per the germline V gene, CDR1 is SGHAT and CDR2 is FQNNGV. Complete variable domain (other parts from reference TRBV11-2 and TRBJ2-1): EAGVAQSPRYKIIEKRQSVAFWCNPISGHATLYWYQQILGQGPKLLIQFQNNGVVDDSQLPKDRFSAERLKGVDSTLKIQPAKLEDSAVYLCASSPSGGLYNEQFFGPGTRLTVL.

This sequence joins TRBV2 and TRBJ1-1, with D possibly TRBD1 on 6 matching bases. Per germline, CDR1 SNHLY and CDR2 FYNNEI. The CDR3 loop spans 12 amino acids. Trimming cost V 6 bases and J 4 bases, with 9 bases left between them. This chain's CDR3 is CASRNRVTEAFF. The CDR3 DNA follows: TGTGCCAGCAGGAACAGGGTCACTGAAGCTTTCTTT.

The genes are TRBV28 and TRBJ1-2; D is perhaps TRBD1 (6 bases). Trimming cost V 7 bases and J 5 bases, with 17 bases left between them. This CDR3 comprises 14 residues. CDR1 MDHEN and CDR2 SYDVKM come from the germline V gene. The CDR3 is CASTQQGGLYGYTF. The CDR3 nucleotides read TGTGCCAGCACCCAACAGGGTGGTCTGTATGGCTACACCTTC.

The chain carries TRBV7-9 and TRBJ2-3; D is unresolved. V was cut by 5 bases and J by 6 bases, with 12 bases left in between. There are 13 residues in the CDR3. Germline loops: CDR1 SEHNR, CDR2 FQNEAQ (reference sequence). The CDR3 is CASSLLTRDTQYF. The CDR3 DNA is TGTGCCAGCAGCCTGCTGACCAGGGATACGCAGTATTTT.

The chain combines TRBV18 with TRBJ2-5, with D possibly matching TRBD2 (6 bases). The CDR3 covers 16 residues. Germline values: CDR1 KGHSH, CDR2 LQKENI. Trimming cost V 3 bases and J 5 bases, with 19 bases left between them. The DNA of the CDR3 is TGTGCCAGCTCACCTCCCGGGACTTCCAGTCCGGAGACCCAGTACTTC. It codes for CASSPPGTSSPETQYF.